This TCR beta chain appears in the sequencing data of a study of cytomegalovirus exposure and HLA in healthy donors. Study-level findings and limits: V- and J-gene trimming of TCR beta was linked (in a later analysis) to a missense DCLRE1C variant.

PCR employed 60 Vbeta and 13 Jbeta primers. Profiled with immunoSEQ multiplex PCR; TCRdb holds only in-frame clones, not every one. This table holds 90,000 to 110,000 clones, approximately 72% found once. Turning to this clone: Its antigen is still unknown.

Trimming took 6 bases from V and 3 from J; bases not matched to a gene: 2. The length of the CDR3 is 13 residues. CDR1 and CDR2 from the germline V gene are MNHEY and SMNVEV (reference sequence). The sequence was obtained from a man younger than 40 in good health and CMV-seronegative. The chain uses TRBV27 and TRBJ2-1; the match to TRBD1 covers 7 bases. The sequenced material came from PBMCs. CDR3 in amino acids: CASSRDSYNEQFF. CDR3 nucleotides: TGTGCCAGCAGCCGGGACAGCTACAATGAGCAGTTCTTC.